The 10 T cell receptor beta chains listed next were all sequenced from one sample in a study of blood T cell repertoires in COVID-19. The method was immunoSEQ multiplex PCR; TCRdb's version includes in-frame clones alone and lacks a portion of them. The profile shows roughly 260,000 clones, approximately 86% of them singletons. Sequencing input: peripheral blood. The receptor set was obtained from a man aged 35 to 55 who had recovered from COVID-19.

The chain links TRBV11-2 to TRBJ2-7; 10 bases align to TRBD2. CDR3 length equals 16 residues. CDR1 is SGHAT and CDR2 is FQNNGV in the germline V gene. V lost 4 bases and J lost 4; bases outside the gene matches: 10. CDR3: CASSSIAGGPRYEQYF. In nucleotides, the CDR3 is TGTGCCAGCAGCTCGATAGCGGGGGGCCCGCGATACGAGCAGTACTTC. The full variable domain, in which reference TRBV11-2 and TRBJ2-7 provide the parts outside the CDR3, is EAGVAQSPRYKIIEKRQSVAFWCNPISGHATLYWYQQILGQGPKLLIQFQNNGVVDDSQLPKDRFSAERLKGVDSTLKIQPAKLEDSAVYLCASSSIAGGPRYEQYFGPGTRLTVT.

The rearrangement uses TRBV7-9 and TRBJ2-1; 9 bases match TRBD2. The V gene end was trimmed by 1 base and the J gene end by 2 bases; junction bases not matched to a gene: 9. The CDR3 covers 18 residues. CDR1 SEHNR and CDR2 FQNEAQ come from the germline V gene (reference sequence). The CDR3 DNA sequence: TGTGCCAGCAGCTTAGAAAACCGGCGGGGGGGCCCCTACAATGAGCAGTTCTTC. Its protein product is CASSLENRRGGPYNEQFF.

This clone was detected a few times. The CDR3 region is CASSFYEFSPLHF. The CDR3 region has the DNA TGTGCCAGCAGCTTTTACGAGTTTTCACCCCTCCACTTT. The genes are TRBV7-9 and TRBJ1-6; D gene uncertain. The CDR3 has 13 residues. Germline CDR1 SEHNR, CDR2 FQNEAQ (reference sequence). Trimming left V 3 bases short and J 9 bases short, with 9 bases between.

The CDR3 region has the DNA TGTGCCAGCAGCTTAGTGGCGGTGACAGGGTCGTCCGGGGAGCTGTTTTTT. This encodes CASSLVAVTGSSGELFF. This chain links TRBV7-9 with TRBJ2-2, with 7 bases matching TRBD1. Germline V gene sequence: CDR1 SEHNR, CDR2 FQNEAQ (reference sequence). Germline trimming cut 1 base from V and 6 bases from J; bases unmatched to any gene: 11. The CDR3 is 17 amino acids.

The rearrangement joins TRBV27 to TRBJ2-3; 11 bases are shared with TRBD2. The germline V gene encodes CDR1 MNHEY and CDR2 SMNVEV (reference sequence). The CDR3 has 18 amino acids. The V segment lost 4 bases and the J segment 5 bases; nucleotides outside the gene matches: 14. The CDR3 region is CASSSRYSLAGAVDTQYF. In DNA, the CDR3 is TGTGCCAGCAGTTCTCGTTACTCACTAGCGGGAGCGGTAGATACGCAGTATTTT.

The V call is TRBV19, the J call TRBJ1-1; D remains unclear. CDR1 and CDR2 from the germline V gene are LNHDA and SQIVND (reference sequence). The CDR3 has 12 amino acids. Trimming stripped 3 bases from V and 5 bases from J, with 7 bases between. This CDR3 is CASSILPTEAFF. The CDR3 DNA sequence: TGTGCCAGTAGTATCCTCCCGACTGAAGCTTTCTTT.

The chain has TRBV6-6 and TRBJ2-5; 9 bases match TRBD1. With V trimmed by 6 bases and J by 4 bases, 6 bases remained unmatched. Germline V gene sequence: CDR1 MNHNY, CDR2 SVGAGI (reference sequence). The CDR3 spans 14 residues. CDR3 sequence reads: CASRINRGRETQYF. CDR3 nucleotide sequence: TGTGCCAGCAGAATTAACAGGGGGCGAGAGACCCAGTACTTC.

The rearrangement uses TRBV20-1 and TRBJ2-5; 10 nucleotides match TRBD2. Germline V gene lookup returns CDR1 DFQATT and CDR2 SNEGSKA (reference sequence). This CDR3 region has 14 residues. V gave up 3 bases and J gave up 4 bases; unmatched junction bases: 5. DNA of the CDR3: TGCAGTGCTAGTCAGCGGGGGGGCAGAGAGACCCAGTACTTC. Protein sequence: CSASQRGGRETQYF.

The chain is built from TRBV2 and TRBJ2-7; 11 bases are a match to TRBD2. This CDR3 has 13 residues. The germline gives CDR1 SNHLY, CDR2 FYNNEI. Unmatched junction bases numbered 1, after V lost 7 bases and J lost 2 bases. In nucleotides, the CDR3 is TGTGCCAGCACACTAGCGGGAGCCTACGAGCAGTACTTC. Residues: CASTLAGAYEQYF.

This rearrangement joins TRBV5-1 to TRBJ1-6; 7 bases are shared with TRBD1. The CDR3 spans 15 residues. J lost 6 bases, V lost 4 bases, and 7 bases had no gene match. In germline, CDR1 is SGHRS, CDR2 YFSETQ. The DNA of the CDR3 is TGCGCCAGCAGCCACAGGGGAGACGTTAATTCACCCCTCCACTTT. This encodes CASSHRGDVNSPLHF. Full variable domain (remainder filled in from reference TRBV5-1 and TRBJ1-6): KAGVTQTPRYLIKTRGQQVTLSCSPISGHRSVSWYQQTPGQGLQFLFEYFSETQRNKGNFPGRFSGRQFSNSRSEMNVSTLELGDSALYLCASSHRGDVNSPLHFGNGTRLTVT.